The sample holds one count of the clone carrying this TCR beta chain. Its antigen remains unidentified. The sample originates from a study of beta chain features in type 1 diabetes. Overall study results and limits: VDJ junctions from patients with type 1 diabetes contained fewer insertions and more deletions. TCRB CDR3s were moderately but significantly shorter in Type 1 diabetes patients in all four CD4+ subsets.

Trimming pared 3 bases from V and 4 bases from J, leaving 9 bases between. CDR3 length equals 13 residues. Germline V CDR1 and CDR2: SGHTA, FQGNSA. The investigators reverse transcribed all of the isolated RNA, so they sequenced expressed TCRB transcripts. The table came from immunoSEQ multiplex PCR; TCRdb's copy has only in-frame clones and leaves some out. The table lists 80,000 to 90,000 clones, around a third of them singletons. This receptor was identified in a woman aged 18 to 35 in good health. The V call is TRBV7-2, the J call TRBJ1-1; perhaps TRBD1 as D (5 bases). The sequenced sample was stem cell memory CD4+ T cells from blood. The CDR3 DNA is TGTGCCAGCAGCTTCCAGGGCGGCACTGAAGCTTTCTTT. This translates into CASSFQGGTEAFF. The whole variable domain, remainder taken from reference TRBV7-2 and TRBJ1-1, is GAGVSQSPSNKVTEKGKDVELRCDPISGHTALYWYRQSLGQGLEFLIYFQGNSAPDKSGLPSDRFSAERTGGSVSTLTIQRTQQEDSAVYLCASSFQGGTEAFFGQGTRLTVV.